This TCR beta chain was captured by sequencing in a study of glioma-infiltrating T cells after dendritic cell vaccination. Study as a whole: Autologous tumor lysate-pulsed dendritic cell vaccination was given between the early 2000s and the early 2010s.

Indicated time point: after dendritic cell vaccination, including at tumor progression/relapse. V was clipped by 3 bases and J by 0 bases; unmatched bases: 9. The CDR3 length is 18 residues. Germline lookup yields CDR1 LNHDA and CDR2 SQIVND (reference sequence). The primer mix had 60 V beta and 13 J beta primers. TCRdb keeps only in-frame clones here, not all; method: immunoSEQ multiplex PCR. The data show some 110,000 clones, 90% seen once. The sample here was blood, taken after dendritic cell vaccination. This sequence was found in a human donor with glioblastoma. J is TRBJ2-1 and V is TRBV19; 9 nucleotides align to TRBD2. The CDR3 region is CASSIRREGVPSYNEQFF. CDR3 DNA: TGTGCCAGTAGTATCAGGCGGGAGGGAGTACCCTCCTACAATGAGCAGTTCTTC.